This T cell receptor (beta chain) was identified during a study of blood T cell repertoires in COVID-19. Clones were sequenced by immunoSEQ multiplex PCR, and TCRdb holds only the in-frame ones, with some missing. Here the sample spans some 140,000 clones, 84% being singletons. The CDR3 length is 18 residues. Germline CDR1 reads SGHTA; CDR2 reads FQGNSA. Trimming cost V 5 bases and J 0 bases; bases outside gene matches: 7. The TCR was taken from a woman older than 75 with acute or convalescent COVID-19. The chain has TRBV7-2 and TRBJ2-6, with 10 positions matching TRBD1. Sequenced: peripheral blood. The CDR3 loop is CASSPGQGVASGANVLTF. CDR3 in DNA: TGTGCCAGCAGCCCCGGACAGGGGGTGGCCTCTGGGGCCAACGTCCTGACTTTC.